This TCR beta chain emerged from a study of T cell repertoires in cytomegalovirus infection. Whole-study findings and limits: HLA-C-restricted CMV-specific TCR beta clonotypes prevailed in the ex vivo response.

The CDR3 covers 14 residues. The germline V gene encodes CDR1 SGHVS and CDR2 FQNEAQ. V lost 1 base, J lost 3 bases, and 9 bases lay in between. TCRdb used MiXCR to reprocess the reads, holding one entry per CDR3 protein. This sample yields about 89,000 distinct CDR3 sequences, of which approximately 30% are seen a single time; roughly 71% belongs to the top ten. This clonotype occurred many times. Antigen: not known. Material: CD8+ T cells from cultured PBMCs, obtained from culture after CMV antigen stimulation. The receptor's source is a human donor in good health (CMV status not recorded). Some clones in this sample may be carry-over from other donors' samples. The chain recombines TRBV7-8 with TRBJ1-1; no reliable D call. The CDR3 DNA follows: TGTGCCAGCAGCTTAGGTGGCAGCCACACTGAAGCTTTCTTT. This encodes CASSLGGSHTEAFF.